These 18 T cell receptor beta chains were sequenced from one sample in a study of tumor-infiltrating lymphocytes in primary liver carcinoma. TCR beta cDNA was reverse-transcribed from about 550 ng of total RNA. The reaction used a constant-region primer and ProtoScript II reverse transcriptase. Amplification in three nested multiplex PCR rounds with slightly modified ARM-PCR gave rise to TCR beta libraries. Amplification in the first two PCR rounds was performed using TRBV1-TRBV30 forward primers and a C-beta reverse primer for approximately 10 cycles each. In TCRdb, the multiplex PCR reads were re-called with MiXCR into one record per CDR3 protein. The sample has some 130,000 distinct CDR3 sequences; nearly 70% are singletons. Bulk tissue was left unsorted, and RNA and DNA were co-extracted from about 20-30 mg of it. Sequencing used tumor-adjacent normal liver tissue. The receptors shown here come from a woman aged 60-70 years with primary liver carcinoma and hepatitis B virus infection.

On this clonotype itself: A much larger clone lies one base from this, so it may be a read error. The chain links TRBV5-1 to TRBJ1-1; D is unclear. Germline V gene lookup returns CDR1 SGHRS and CDR2 YFSETQ. The CDR3 totals 13 residues. The CDR3, as DNA: TGCGCCAGCAGCTTCCAGCAGAACACTGAAGCTCTCTTT. Translation: CASSFQQNTEALF.

The gene calls are TRBV15 and TRBJ2-5, with a weak D call TRBD2 (5 bases). The V end lost 1 base, the J end lost 0 bases, and 12 bases lay between the germline ends. This CDR3 has 16 amino acids. Germline V lookup: CDR1 LNHNV, CDR2 YYDKDF (reference sequence). CDR3 sequence (DNA): TGTGCCACCAGCAGAGGGACTGGGAGTGACCAAGAGACCCAGTACTTC. It yields the protein CATSRGTGSDQETQYF.

This clonotype showed up many times. The chain recombines TRBV6-6 with TRBJ1-2, with 10 bases identical to TRBD1. CDR3 length: 14 residues. Per the germline V gene, CDR1 is MNHNY and CDR2 is SVGAGI (reference sequence). After removal of 6 bases from V and 1 base from J, the junction contained 2 bases not matched to a gene. The CDR3 protein is CASRGTGDNYGYTF. In DNA form, the CDR3 reads TGTGCCAGCAGGGGGACAGGGGATAACTATGGCTACACCTTC.

This clonotype showed up just a few times. One end of the junction fails to match germline, which may point to a read error. This sequence joins TRBV11-2 and TRBJ2-2, with 7 bases lining up with TRBD2. This CDR3 is built from 13 residues. CDR1 is SGHAT, CDR2 FQNNGV, per germline. The CDR3 DNA follows: TGTGCCAGCAGTTTAGATAGGACTAGGGAGTTGTTTTTT. It is translated as CASSLDRTRELFF. The full variable domain, in which reference TRBV11-2 and TRBJ2-2 provide the parts outside the CDR3, is EAGVAQSPRYKIIEKRQSVAFWCNPISGHATLYWYQQILGQGPKLLIQFQNNGVVDDSQLPKDRFSAERLKGVDSTLKIQPAKLEDSAVYLCASSLDRTRELFFGEGSRLTVL.

The chain combines TRBV11-2 with TRBJ1-1; perhaps TRBD1 as D (5 bases). Germline V gene data show CDR1 as SGHAT and CDR2 as FQNNGV. CDR3 length: 14 residues. The V and J ends lost 1 base and 11 bases respectively, with 17 bases between them. In DNA form, the CDR3 reads TGTGCCAGCAGCTTAGGTCATGGGACCACCTGGGCTTTCTTT. Protein sequence: CASSLGHGTTWAFF.

In regard to this clonotype: This could be a read error, since a much larger clone is one nucleotide away. The rearrangement uses TRBV5-1 and TRBJ2-1; tentative D call: TRBD2 (6 bases). The length of the CDR3 is 12 residues. The germline CDR1 and CDR2 sequences are SGHRS and YFSETQ. This CDR3 is CASSPRGRWQLF. The CDR3 DNA follows: TGCGCCAGCAGCCCCCGGGGGAGGTGGCAGCTCTTC. Combining the CDR3 with reference TRBV5-1 and TRBJ2-1 gives the whole variable domain KAGVTQTPRYLIKTRGQQVTLSCSPISGHRSVSWYQQTPGQGLQFLFEYFSETQRNKGNFPGRFSGRQFSNSRSEMNVSTLELGDSALYLCASSPRGRWQLFGPGTRLTVL.

As for this clonotype: A much bigger clone sits one base away, suggesting this may be a read error. The rearrangement links TRBV28 to TRBJ2-4; D is possibly TRBD2 (7 bases). The V gene lost 9 bases and the J gene lost 7 bases, with 22 bases spanning the gap. This CDR3 comprises 15 residues. Germline-derived CDR1 and CDR2 are MDHEN and SYDVKM. The CDR3 sequence is CARSGTTEGYNIQYF. In nucleotides, the CDR3 is TGTGCCAGGAGCGGGACAACCGAGGGGTATAACATTCAGTACTTC.

On this clonotype itself: This may be a read error, as it is one base from a much larger clone. The V gene is TRBV30, the J gene TRBJ2-7; D is unclear. Trimming left V 4 bases short and J 3 bases short, with 19 bases between. From germline, CDR1 is GTSNPN and CDR2 SVGIG (reference sequence). This CDR3 contains 15 residues. Here the CDR3 reads CAWISPRAGSYEQYF. CDR3 nucleotide sequence: TGTGCCTGGATCAGCCCCCGGGCAGGTAGCTACGAGCAGTACTTC. The entire variable domain, with the rest obtained from reference TRBV30 and TRBJ2-7, is as follows: SQTIHQWPATLVQPVGSPLSLECTVEGTSNPNLYWYRQAAGRGLQLLFYSVGIGQISSEVPQNLSASRPQDRQFILSSKKLLLSDSGFYLCAWISPRAGSYEQYFGPGTRLTVT.

This clonotype was counted only a few times. The gene calls are TRBV28 and TRBJ2-5; maybe TRBD1 (6 bases). CDR3 size: 16 residues. Germline V gives CDR1 MDHEN, CDR2 SYDVKM. V lost 6 bases to trimming and J lost 5 bases, with 22 bases between them. For the CDR3, the DNA is TGTGCCAGCAGATCTACAGGGAAAGGCATCCTGGAGACCCAGTACTTC. Translation gives CASRSTGKGILETQYF.

About this clonotype itself: The junction does not match germline at one end; this may be a read error. The chain is built from TRBV6-1 and TRBJ2-1; 15 positions agree with TRBD2. The CDR3 has 14 amino acids. Per the germline V gene, CDR1 is MNHNS and CDR2 is SASEGT. Written as DNA, the CDR3 is TGTGCCGGCGGACTAGCGGGAGGGTACAACGAGCAGTTCTTC. It yields the protein CAGGLAGGYNEQFF.

The CDR3 nucleotides read TGTGCCAGCAGTTACTCTAGGGGACAGACGGACTATGGCTACACCTTC. Protein: CASSYSRGQTDYGYTF. This rearrangement joins TRBV6-6 to TRBJ1-2; 7 bases match TRBD1. The CDR3 consists of 16 residues. Unmatched junction bases numbered 7, after V lost 0 bases and J lost 3 bases. CDR1 and CDR2 from the germline V gene are MNHNY and SVGAGI (reference sequence).

This clonotype was seen at least ten times. This chain's CDR3 is CASSLGGRNEKLFF. Here the CDR3 DNA reads TGTGCCAGCAGTTTGGGAGGGCGCAATGAAAAACTGTTTTTT. V and J are TRBV28 and TRBJ1-4; D is uncertain. CDR1 is MDHEN, CDR2 SYDVKM, per germline. The ends were cut back, 3 bases at V and 5 bases at J, with 10 bases in the middle. CDR3 length: 14 residues.

Comments on this clonotype: The conserved final phenylalanine or tryptophan is absent from the CDR3, which likely points to a read error. It is unclear where the CDR3 begins or ends on the DNA, so no DNA is shown, and the CDR3 is as TCRdb lists it. This chain links TRBV10-3 with TRBJ1-2; TRBD1, as called in the table, went unchecked against the DNA. From germline, CDR1 is ENHRY and CDR2 SYGVKD. Including both end residues, the CDR3 is 14 amino acids long. The CDR3 region is CAISAGRDRALDIL.

In its sample, this clonotype was seen a few times. V and J are TRBV19 and TRBJ2-1, with D perhaps assigned TRBD1 or TRBD2 (5 bases each). The V gene lost 7 bases and the J gene lost 2 bases, with 12 bases spanning the gap. The CDR3 sequence is 14 residues long. In germline, CDR1 is LNHDA, CDR2 SQIVND (reference sequence). The CDR3 DNA is TGTGCCAGTACGAGGGACGGAACCTACAATGAGCAGTTCTTC. This sequence encodes CASTRDGTYNEQFF.

Notes on this clonotype: Likely a read error: the CDR3 ends without its conserved phenylalanine or tryptophan. The rearrangement joins TRBV12-3 or TRBV12-4 to TRBJ2-1, with D possibly being TRBD2 (5 bases). CDR3 length: 16 residues. Trimming cost V 6 bases and J 7 bases, with 22 bases left between them. CDR3 nucleotide sequence: TGTGCCAGCAGCCTTAGCGAGATCAGGATATTGAATGAGCAGTTCTCC. It yields the protein CASSLSEIRILNEQFS.

In regard to this clonotype: One end of the junction fails to match germline, which may point to a read error. The chain combines TRBV4-1 with TRBJ2-7; 8 bases fit TRBD1. The CDR3 totals 14 residues. In germline, CDR1 is MGHRA, CDR2 YSYEKL. The CDR3 sequence: CTSSQAWTGHEQYF. The CDR3 nucleotides read TGCACCAGCAGCCAAGCCTGGACAGGGCACGAGCAGTACTTC.

Only one count was recorded for this clonotype. One end of the junction is discordant with germline, which a read error may explain. This chain links TRBV5-5 with TRBJ2-1; 7 bases are a match to TRBD2. In germline, CDR1 is SGHKS, CDR2 YYEKEE (reference sequence). The CDR3 is made up of 15 amino acids. The CDR3 DNA reads as TGTGCCAGCGGCTTGCGCGGGGGTGAAACCAATGGGCAGTTCTTC. Protein sequence: CASGLRGGETNGQFF.

Note on this clonotype: A clone one base away is much larger, so this may be a read error. This chain connects TRBV7-9 to TRBJ1-1; a weak D match, TRBD1 (5 bases). Looked up from germline, CDR1 is SEHNR and CDR2 is FQNEAQ (reference sequence). The CDR3 extends over 15 amino acids. This CDR3 reads CASSLMGGLNTGAFF. The CDR3 bases are TGTGCCAGCAGCTTAATGGGGGGATTGAACACTGGAGCTTTCTTT.